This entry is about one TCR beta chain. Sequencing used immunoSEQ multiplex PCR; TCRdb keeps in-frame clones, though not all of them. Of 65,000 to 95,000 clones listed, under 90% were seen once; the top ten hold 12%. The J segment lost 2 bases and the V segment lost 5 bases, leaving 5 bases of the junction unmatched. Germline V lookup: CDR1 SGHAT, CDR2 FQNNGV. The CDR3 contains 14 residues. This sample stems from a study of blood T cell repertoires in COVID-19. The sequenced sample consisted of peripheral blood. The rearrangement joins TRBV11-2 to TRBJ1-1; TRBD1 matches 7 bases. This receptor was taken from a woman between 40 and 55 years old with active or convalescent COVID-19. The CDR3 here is CASSPNRGNTEAFF. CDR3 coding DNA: TGTGCCAGCAGCCCAAACAGGGGCAACACTGAAGCTTTCTTT.